Listed below are T cell receptor beta chains from one sample, sequenced in a study of T cells in Graves' hyperthyroidism and ophthalmopathy. Each CDR3 protein gets one entry after TCRdb re-called the multiplex PCR reads with MiXCR. This sample has 530,000 or so distinct CDR3 sequences, with around 22% found just once. The sample consisted of blood. Receptors were obtained from a woman aged 25 to 45 with Graves' ophthalmopathy. The CDR3 runs from the conserved cysteine through the conserved F or W. Each record gives: CDR3 DNA, CDR3 protein, V gene, CDR3 length, clone size, D gene, J gene. D genes are given only for firm matches. Clone size is not always given. Where it is, it says once, few, many or a class for expanded clones.

CDR3 DNA: TGTGCCAGCAGGGGGGTCTTAGCCTACGATCAGTACTTC
CDR3 protein: CASRGVLAYDQYF
V gene: TRBV12-3/TRBV12-4
CDR3 length: 13
clone size: .
D gene: .
J gene: TRBJ2-7

CDR3 DNA: TGTGCCAGCAGCCTGGGGACTGACAACCAAGAGACCCAGTACTTC
CDR3 protein: CASSLGTDNQETQYF
V gene: TRBV7-3
CDR3 length: 15
clone size: many
D gene: .
J gene: TRBJ2-5

CDR3 DNA: TGTGCCAGCAGTTACTCCAGGGACCCGAGGGACTCCTACGAGCAGTACTTC
CDR3 protein: CASSYSRDPRDSYEQYF
V gene: TRBV6-2/TRBV6-3
CDR3 length: 17
clone size: few
D gene: .
J gene: TRBJ2-7

CDR3 DNA: TGTGCCAGCACCAAAGCCGGGGCAGGGAGAGAAGCTTTCTTT
CDR3 protein: CASTKAGAGREAFF
V gene: TRBV2
CDR3 length: 14
clone size: .
D gene: .
J gene: TRBJ1-1

CDR3 DNA: TGTGCCAGCAGTTTATCGTCGGGGTTAGTGACCTACGAGCAGTACTTC
CDR3 protein: CASSLSSGLVTYEQYF
V gene: TRBV27
CDR3 length: 16
clone size: many
D gene: .
J gene: TRBJ2-7

CDR3 DNA: TGTGCCAGCAGCCCACAGGTGCCCTCGAGCTCCTATAATTCACCCCTCCACTTT
CDR3 protein: CASSPQVPSSSYNSPLHF
V gene: TRBV6-1
CDR3 length: 18
clone size: few
D gene: .
J gene: TRBJ1-6

CDR3 DNA: TGTGCCAGCAGACGACATCGACAGATGAACACTGAAGCTTTCTTT
CDR3 protein: CASRRHRQMNTEAFF
V gene: TRBV6-1
CDR3 length: 15
clone size: many
D gene: .
J gene: TRBJ1-1

CDR3 DNA: TGTGCCAGCAGAACGACTAGCGGGGCGACCGGGGAGCTGTTTTTT
CDR3 protein: CASRTTSGATGELFF
V gene: TRBV12-3/TRBV12-4
CDR3 length: 15
clone size: many
D gene: TRBD2
J gene: TRBJ2-2

CDR3 DNA: TGTGCCTGGAGCTCCTCCCGGAACACTGAAGCTTTCTTT
CDR3 protein: CAWSSSRNTEAFF
V gene: TRBV30
CDR3 length: 13
clone size: many
D gene: .
J gene: TRBJ1-1

CDR3 DNA: TGCAGTGCTAGACTGGACAGGGATTATGGCTACACCTTC
CDR3 protein: CSARLDRDYGYTF
V gene: TRBV20-1
CDR3 length: 13
clone size: once
D gene: TRBD1
J gene: TRBJ1-2

CDR3 DNA: TGTGCCAGCAGTGCGAGGGACATCCTAGGGACCCAGTACTTC
CDR3 protein: CASSARDILGTQYF
V gene: TRBV12-3/TRBV12-4
CDR3 length: 14
clone size: few
D gene: .
J gene: TRBJ2-5

CDR3 DNA: TGTGCCAGCAGTAGCCGGGACAGGGGAATGGTTGGCGAGCAGTACTTC
CDR3 protein: CASSSRDRGMVGEQYF
V gene: TRBV28
CDR3 length: 16
clone size: .
D gene: TRBD1
J gene: TRBJ2-7

CDR3 DNA: TGTGCCTGGGGGAAGACAGGTCTGAACACTGAAGCTTTCTTT
CDR3 protein: CAWGKTGLNTEAFF
V gene: TRBV30
CDR3 length: 14
clone size: many
D gene: .
J gene: TRBJ1-1

CDR3 DNA: TGTGCCAGCAGCCGCCCGGACAGGGATCTGGCCACTGAAGCTTTCTTT
CDR3 protein: CASSRPDRDLATEAFF
V gene: TRBV4-2
CDR3 length: 16
clone size: .
D gene: TRBD1
J gene: TRBJ1-1

CDR3 DNA: TGTGCCAGCAGCCAAATGGGACGGGAGACCCAGTACTTC
CDR3 protein: CASSQMGRETQYF
V gene: TRBV7-4
CDR3 length: 13
clone size: .
D gene: .
J gene: TRBJ2-5

CDR3 DNA: TGTGCCAGCAGTCCTCACGCGGGAGGCGAGCAGTACTTC
CDR3 protein: CASSPHAGGEQYF
V gene: TRBV6-5
CDR3 length: 13
clone size: few
D gene: TRBD2
J gene: TRBJ2-7

CDR3 DNA: TGTGCCAGCAGCTTAGGCGGGGGGTCGCGACTCTACGAGCAGTACTTC
CDR3 protein: CASSLGGGSRLYEQYF
V gene: TRBV11-3
CDR3 length: 16
clone size: .
D gene: TRBD2
J gene: TRBJ2-7

CDR3 DNA: TGTGCCAGCAGTTTACGGGCGCAAGCATCAGACTATGGCTACACCTTC
CDR3 protein: CASSLRAQASDYGYTF
V gene: TRBV12-3/TRBV12-4
CDR3 length: 16
clone size: .
D gene: .
J gene: TRBJ1-2

CDR3 DNA: TGTGCCAGCAGTGCCCGGGGACGGATGAACACTGAAGCTTTCTTT
CDR3 protein: CASSARGRMNTEAFF
V gene: TRBV12-3/TRBV12-4
CDR3 length: 15
clone size: many
D gene: .
J gene: TRBJ1-1

CDR3 DNA: TGTGCCAGCAGTCCGCAAACGAACCCCGTCCAAGAGACCCAGTACTTC
CDR3 protein: CASSPQTNPVQETQYF
V gene: TRBV6-1
CDR3 length: 16
clone size: many
D gene: .
J gene: TRBJ2-5

CDR3 DNA: TGTGCCAGCAGTGCTGTATCCGGAAACACCATATATTTT
CDR3 protein: CASSAVSGNTIYF
V gene: TRBV6-1
CDR3 length: 13
clone size: .
D gene: .
J gene: TRBJ1-3

CDR3 DNA: TGTGCCAGCTCACCAACGACAGGGCGGTACACTGAAGCTTTCTTT
CDR3 protein: CASSPTTGRYTEAFF
V gene: TRBV27
CDR3 length: 15
clone size: many
D gene: TRBD1
J gene: TRBJ1-1

CDR3 DNA: TGTGCCTGGAGTGTACTATCTGCGGGTAACACCGGGGAGCTGTTTTTT
CDR3 protein: CAWSVLSAGNTGELFF
V gene: TRBV30
CDR3 length: 16
clone size: many
D gene: .
J gene: TRBJ2-2

CDR3 DNA: TGTGCCAGCAGTCCGCTCCGGGACAGACCCCACGAGCAGTACTTC
CDR3 protein: CASSPLRDRPHEQYF
V gene: TRBV28
CDR3 length: 15
clone size: .
D gene: TRBD1
J gene: TRBJ2-7

CDR3 DNA: TGTGCCAGCAGCCAAGATAGCCTAGCGGGTAACTCTGGGGCCAACGTCCTGACTTTC
CDR3 protein: CASSQDSLAGNSGANVLTF
V gene: TRBV4-2
CDR3 length: 19
clone size: many
D gene: TRBD2
J gene: TRBJ2-6

CDR3 DNA: TGTGCCAGCAACAGACAGGGGGCTAGCACTGAAGCTTTCTTT
CDR3 protein: CASNRQGASTEAFF
V gene: TRBV12-3/TRBV12-4
CDR3 length: 14
clone size: .
D gene: TRBD1
J gene: TRBJ1-1

CDR3 DNA: TGTGCTAGTGGTTTGCCACTCGTCCCTGTGGGGGCCGGATGGGAGACCCAGTACTTC
CDR3 protein: CASGLPLVPVGAGWETQYF
V gene: TRBV12-5
CDR3 length: 19
clone size: many
D gene: .
J gene: TRBJ2-5

CDR3 DNA: TGCAGCGTTGATTCCGAAGCTTTCTTT
CDR3 protein: CSVDSEAFF
V gene: TRBV29-1
CDR3 length: 9
clone size: many
D gene: .
J gene: TRBJ1-1

CDR3 DNA: TGTGCCAGCAGGCCGGGACTCGATGGCTACACCTTC
CDR3 protein: CASRPGLDGYTF
V gene: TRBV12-3/TRBV12-4
CDR3 length: 12
clone size: many
D gene: .
J gene: TRBJ1-2

CDR3 DNA: TGTGCCAGCAGTTACCCACCCCGGGACAGGACCTCCATCTACGAGCAGTACTTC
CDR3 protein: CASSYPPRDRTSIYEQYF
V gene: TRBV6-9
CDR3 length: 18
clone size: .
D gene: TRBD1
J gene: TRBJ2-7

CDR3 DNA: TGTGCCAGCAGTTCCGGGTTATTTACAGATACGCAGTATTTT
CDR3 protein: CASSSGLFTDTQYF
V gene: TRBV6-5
CDR3 length: 14
clone size: many
D gene: .
J gene: TRBJ2-3

CDR3 DNA: TGCAGTGCTTTCGGACAGTTCCTCTATGGCTACACCTTC
CDR3 protein: CSAFGQFLYGYTF
V gene: TRBV20-1
CDR3 length: 13
clone size: .
D gene: .
J gene: TRBJ1-2

CDR3 DNA: TGTGCCAGCAGTTTCTCGGACAGTCTTAATTCACCCCTCCACTTT
CDR3 protein: CASSFSDSLNSPLHF
V gene: TRBV28
CDR3 length: 15
clone size: many
D gene: .
J gene: TRBJ1-6

CDR3 DNA: TGTGCCAGCAGCCCCGGGACCCTCGGCTACACCTTC
CDR3 protein: CASSPGTLGYTF
V gene: TRBV12-3/TRBV12-4
CDR3 length: 12
clone size: .
D gene: .
J gene: TRBJ1-2

CDR3 DNA: TGTGCCAGCAGTTACGGGATATTAGAGACCCAGTACTTC
CDR3 protein: CASSYGILETQYF
V gene: TRBV12-3/TRBV12-4
CDR3 length: 13
clone size: few
D gene: .
J gene: TRBJ2-5

CDR3 DNA: TGTGCCAGCAGGCCCGAGAGATATAGCAATCAGCCCCAGCATTTT
CDR3 protein: CASRPERYSNQPQHF
V gene: TRBV6-2/TRBV6-3
CDR3 length: 15
clone size: many
D gene: .
J gene: TRBJ1-5

CDR3 DNA: TGTGCCATCAGTGAAGGGGGTAGCGAAGGGTCAAGAGAGACCCAGTACTTC
CDR3 protein: CAISEGGSEGSRETQYF
V gene: TRBV10-3
CDR3 length: 17
clone size: .
D gene: .
J gene: TRBJ2-5

CDR3 DNA: TGCAGTGCTGGGACACTTAACTATGGCTACACCTTC
CDR3 protein: CSAGTLNYGYTF
V gene: TRBV20-1
CDR3 length: 12
clone size: .
D gene: .
J gene: TRBJ1-2

CDR3 DNA: TGTGCCCCCCGAGGGCCCGGAGGCTACACCTTC
CDR3 protein: CAPRGPGGYTF
V gene: TRBV2
CDR3 length: 11
clone size: many
D gene: .
J gene: TRBJ1-2

CDR3 DNA: TGTGCCAGCAGTTTTACCGGGACAGGGGTATACGAGCAGTACTTC
CDR3 protein: CASSFTGTGVYEQYF
V gene: TRBV6-5
CDR3 length: 15
clone size: once
D gene: TRBD1
J gene: TRBJ2-7

CDR3 DNA: TGTGCCAGCAGTTTTCTCGCCGGGACTAGCGGATCCGGGGAGCTGTTTTTT
CDR3 protein: CASSFLAGTSGSGELFF
V gene: TRBV28
CDR3 length: 17
clone size: many
D gene: TRBD2
J gene: TRBJ2-2

CDR3 DNA: TGTGCCAGCAGCCCCGCAGGGGCGAGCTATGGCTACACCTTC
CDR3 protein: CASSPAGASYGYTF
V gene: TRBV6-1
CDR3 length: 14
clone size: .
D gene: .
J gene: TRBJ1-2

CDR3 DNA: TGTGCCAGTAGTCCCCTGACCAGCTACAATGAGCAGTTCTTC
CDR3 protein: CASSPLTSYNEQFF
V gene: TRBV19
CDR3 length: 14
clone size: .
D gene: .
J gene: TRBJ2-1

CDR3 DNA: TGTGCCAGCAACCCGGGACTAGTCGCCGGGGAGCTGTTTTTT
CDR3 protein: CASNPGLVAGELFF
V gene: TRBV7-9
CDR3 length: 14
clone size: few
D gene: TRBD2
J gene: TRBJ2-2

CDR3 DNA: TGCAGTGCTAGAGCTTACCAAAGCGGGGGACTAGCGGGAGGGCCATCCTACGAGCAGTACTTC
CDR3 protein: CSARAYQSGGLAGGPSYEQYF
V gene: TRBV20-1
CDR3 length: 21
clone size: .
D gene: TRBD2
J gene: TRBJ2-7

CDR3 DNA: TGTGCCAGCAGCTCGACAGGGGCCGGTTCCTACGAGCAGTACTTC
CDR3 protein: CASSSTGAGSYEQYF
V gene: TRBV7-9
CDR3 length: 15
clone size: many
D gene: TRBD1
J gene: TRBJ2-7

CDR3 DNA: TGTGCCACGGGACAGAGCTCTGGAAACACCATATATTTT
CDR3 protein: CATGQSSGNTIYF
V gene: TRBV12-3/TRBV12-4
CDR3 length: 13
clone size: .
D gene: TRBD1
J gene: TRBJ1-3

CDR3 DNA: TGTGTCAGCAGTTACAAGGGGACCTACACTGAGGCTTTCTTT
CDR3 protein: CVSSYKGTYTEAFF
V gene: TRBV6-2/TRBV6-3
CDR3 length: 14
clone size: .
D gene: .
J gene: TRBJ1-1

CDR3 DNA: TGCAGTGCTAGAGATGGCGGGGGCCCAGATACGCAGTATTTT
CDR3 protein: CSARDGGGPDTQYF
V gene: TRBV20-1
CDR3 length: 14
clone size: many
D gene: .
J gene: TRBJ2-3

CDR3 DNA: TGCGCCAGCAGCGTAGACGGATTATACGAGCAGTACTTC
CDR3 protein: CASSVDGLYEQYF
V gene: TRBV5-1
CDR3 length: 13
clone size: many
D gene: .
J gene: TRBJ2-7

CDR3 DNA: TGTGCCTGGAGTTTAGGAACAGGGATGTCCTACGAGCAGTACTTC
CDR3 protein: CAWSLGTGMSYEQYF
V gene: TRBV30
CDR3 length: 15
clone size: .
D gene: .
J gene: TRBJ2-7

CDR3 DNA: TGTGCGATCAAAGGGCAAGGGCCCGGGGAGCTGTTTTTT
CDR3 protein: CAIKGQGPGELFF
V gene: TRBV6-5
CDR3 length: 13
clone size: many
D gene: .
J gene: TRBJ2-2

CDR3 DNA: TGTGCCTGGAGTGGGGCGGGGAACTATGGCTACACCTTC
CDR3 protein: CAWSGAGNYGYTF
V gene: TRBV30
CDR3 length: 13
clone size: .
D gene: .
J gene: TRBJ1-2

CDR3 DNA: TGTGCCAGCAGCCCTGTCGGGGGCGACCTAAGAGAGACCCAGTACTTC
CDR3 protein: CASSPVGGDLRETQYF
V gene: TRBV7-9
CDR3 length: 16
clone size: many
D gene: .
J gene: TRBJ2-5

CDR3 DNA: TGTGCCAGCAGCTTAGCGGCAGGGGGAGTCTATGGCTACACCTTC
CDR3 protein: CASSLAAGGVYGYTF
V gene: TRBV7-2
CDR3 length: 15
clone size: .
D gene: TRBD1
J gene: TRBJ1-2

CDR3 DNA: TGTGCCAGCAGTAACCCAGGGAGGGACAGGGGTTCCTATAATTCACCCCTCCACTTT
CDR3 protein: CASSNPGRDRGSYNSPLHF
V gene: TRBV11-2
CDR3 length: 19
clone size: few
D gene: TRBD1
J gene: TRBJ1-6

CDR3 DNA: TGTGCCAGCAGCGTAGGAGGGGACAGAAATCAGCCCCAGCATTTT
CDR3 protein: CASSVGGDRNQPQHF
V gene: TRBV9
CDR3 length: 15
clone size: many
D gene: TRBD1
J gene: TRBJ1-5

CDR3 DNA: TGTGCCATCAGTGAAGACAGGAACTATGGCTACACCTTC
CDR3 protein: CAISEDRNYGYTF
V gene: TRBV10-3
CDR3 length: 13
clone size: few
D gene: .
J gene: TRBJ1-2

CDR3 DNA: TGCAGTGCTCCACGGGACACCGCGGACGAGCAGTACTTC
CDR3 protein: CSAPRDTADEQYF
V gene: TRBV20-1
CDR3 length: 13
clone size: many
D gene: .
J gene: TRBJ2-7

CDR3 DNA: TGTGCCTGGAGTGTCAACAGGGGGTTCCTGCTCAACTTC
CDR3 protein: CAWSVNRGFLLNF
V gene: TRBV30
CDR3 length: 13
clone size: .
D gene: TRBD1
J gene: TRBJ2-7